This TCR beta chain came from a study of response to subunit inactivated influenza vaccine. TCRdb reprocessed the RT-PCR reads via MiXCR and lists one record per CDR3 protein. The table records over 650,000 distinct CDR3 sequences, around 18% of them present only once. This clonotype was seen ten or more times. The germline V gene has CDR1 SGHAT and CDR2 FQNNGV. There are 14 residues in the CDR3. Trimming removed 1 base at V and 6 bases at J, with 9 bases between. The TCR was taken from a man between 50 and 59 years old who received an inactivated influenza vaccine. Source: PBMCs from blood, taken about 5 days after vaccination. This chain uses TRBV11-2 with TRBJ1-4; D perhaps matches TRBD1 (6 bases). The CDR3 protein is CASSLGQGYEKLFF. As DNA, the CDR3 is TGTGCCAGCAGCTTAGGGCAGGGGTATGAAAAACTGTTTTTT.